This T cell receptor beta chain was identified in a study of blood T cell repertoires in COVID-19. For the study at large: Acute and convalescent COVID-19 samples came from the United States, Italy and Spain. PBMCs, B-cell-depleted T cells, or T cells provided the cDNA or gDNA that made up the material.

V lost 5 bases and J lost 2; bases outside the gene matches: 6. CDR3 size: 16 residues. The germline V gene has CDR1 MDHEN and CDR2 SYDVKM. Per the original data handling: From reference gene primer amplification, estimates of nucleated cell counts were derived. TCRdb's copy holds only in-frame clones and misses some; the assay was immunoSEQ multiplex PCR. The D gene and trimming were derived from the DNA, and the V and J assignments and clone size from that table. This sample has about 80,000 clones; around 80% occur once, and the top ten carry approximately 14%. Sequencing was done on a sample of peripheral blood. The source is a human donor in a cohort sampled during active COVID-19. The gene calls are TRBV28 and TRBJ1-5; 10 bases agree with TRBD1. CDR3 sequence: CASSTPGTGGNQPQHF. As DNA, the CDR3 is TGTGCCAGCAGTACCCCGGGGACAGGGGGCAATCAGCCCCAGCATTTT.